Each of the 20 T cell receptor beta chains below was sequenced from the same sample in a study of human T cells and chemical hapten exposure. Time point specified: patch test 3, about 24 weeks after DPC sensitization. Noted treatment: therapeutic diphenylcyclopropenone sensitization with weekly scalp DPC. A single record per CDR3 protein comes from TCRdb applying MiXCR to the RACE reads. The sample holds just under 60,000 distinct CDR3 sequences, around 12% seen once. The specimen was whole blood, collected in connection with sensitization to the hapten diphenylcyclopropenone (DPC). The receptors here all came from a man aged 25-45 years with alopecia areata. Some clones in this sample may be carry-over from other donors' samples.

This clonotype was observed a handful of times. This chain joins TRBV28 and TRBJ2-3, with D unresolved. Germline loops: CDR1 MDHEN, CDR2 SYDVKM. Trimming left V 3 bases short and J 6 bases short, with 7 bases between. This CDR3 contains 12 residues. CDR3 protein: CASSFRMDTQYF. Here the CDR3 DNA reads TGTGCCAGCAGTTTTCGTATGGATACGCAGTATTTT.

This clonotype was observed a handful of times. The J gene is TRBJ2-2, the V gene TRBV28, with D perhaps TRBD2 (5 bases). Germline V lookup: CDR1 MDHEN, CDR2 SYDVKM. V was clipped by 5 bases and J by 4 bases, with 8 bases between them. This CDR3 comprises 13 residues. Here the CDR3 reads CASSKGVTGELFF. CDR3 coding DNA: TGTGCCAGCAGTAAGGGAGTCACCGGGGAGCTGTTTTTT. The full variable domain, rest sourced from reference TRBV28 and TRBJ2-2, is DVKVTQSSRYLVKRTGEKVFLECVQDMDHENMFWYRQDPGLGLRLIYFSYDVKMKEKGDIPEGYSVSREKKERFSLILESASTNQTSMYLCASSKGVTGELFFGEGSRLTVL.

This clonotype showed up just a few times. The chain has TRBV7-2 and TRBJ1-1; D perhaps matches TRBD1 (5 bases). The CDR3 is made up of 13 amino acids. V lost 3 bases to trimming and J lost 4 bases, with 9 bases between them. Germline V gene lookup returns CDR1 SGHTA and CDR2 FQGNSA. CDR3 in amino acids: CASSLTRGTEAFF. In nucleotides, the CDR3 is TGTGCCAGCAGCTTGACGAGGGGCACTGAAGCTTTCTTT.

This clonotype was recorded a few times. The chain is built from TRBV29-1 and TRBJ1-4; a weak D match, TRBD1 (6 bases). The ends were cut back, 1 base at V and 7 bases at J, with 13 bases in the middle. The CDR3 sequence is 14 residues long. In germline, CDR1 is SQVTM, CDR2 ANQGSEA. The CDR3 DNA reads TGCAGCGTTGAAGGCGGGGAGGGGGGTGAAAAACTGTTTTTT. Translating gives CSVEGGEGGEKLFF.

This clonotype has ten or more counts. V is TRBV7-9 and J is TRBJ1-1; D is ambiguous. Trimming took 7 bases from V and 3 from J, leaving 12 bases between them. CDR3 length: 13 residues. Germline loops: CDR1 SEHNR, CDR2 FQNEAQ (reference sequence). The DNA of the CDR3 is TGTGCCAGCACCCCTGCGGGTGACACTGAAGCTTTCTTT. It codes for CASTPAGDTEAFF.

This clonotype was seen repeatedly, ten times or more. V gene TRBV19 combines with J gene TRBJ1-1, with a possible D match to TRBD1 (5 bases). Trimming stripped 6 bases from V and 1 base from J, with 12 bases between. CDR3 size: 14 residues. CDR1 and CDR2 (germline): LNHDA, SQIVND (reference sequence). CDR3 DNA sequence: TGTGCCAGTAGACCCCGGGGCGCGAACACTGAAGCTTTCTTT. Translating gives CASRPRGANTEAFF. Complete variable domain (other parts from reference TRBV19 and TRBJ1-1): DGGITQSPKYLFRKEGQNVTLSCEQNLNHDAMYWYRQDPGQGLRLIYYSQIVNDFQKGDIAEGYSVSREKKESFPLTVTSAQKNPTAFYLCASRPRGANTEAFFGQGTRLTVV.

This clonotype was seen a handful of times. The chain is built from TRBV5-1 and TRBJ2-7, with a weak D call TRBD1 (6 bases). This CDR3 spans 14 amino acids. Trimming cost V 4 bases and J 5 bases, with 16 bases left between them. Looked up from germline, CDR1 is SGHRS and CDR2 is YFSETQ. CDR3 residues: CASSSWDTANEQYF. For the CDR3, the DNA is TGCGCCAGCAGCAGCTGGGACACGGCCAACGAGCAGTACTTC.

This clonotype has a count of ten or more. The chain has TRBV25-1 and TRBJ2-5; a weak D match, TRBD2 (6 bases). The CDR3 covers 18 residues. Germline CDR1 MGHDK, CDR2 SYGVNS. V gave up 2 bases and J gave up 5 bases, with 24 bases separating them. DNA for the CDR3: TGTGCCAGCAGTGAACATTACGCAACGGTGGGGGGATGGGAGACCCAGTACTTC. The encoded protein is CASSEHYATVGGWETQYF.

The table lists this clonotype with a few counts. The CDR3, as DNA: TGCGCCAGCAGCCCGAGAGACAGGGGTGAAGCTTTCTTT. Translation gives CASSPRDRGEAFF. This chain connects TRBV5-1 to TRBJ1-1; 8 bases are shared with TRBD1. Looked up from germline, CDR1 is SGHRS and CDR2 is YFSETQ. After removal of 4 bases from V and 7 bases from J, the junction contained 6 bases not matched to a gene. This CDR3 is 13 amino acids long.

This clonotype has at least ten counts. This chain joins TRBV3-1 and TRBJ2-7; D might be TRBD1 (5 bases). The germline V gene encodes CDR1 LGHDT and CDR2 YNNKEL (reference sequence). CDR3 length: 16 amino acids. The V end was cut by 4 bases, the J end by 7 bases, with 23 bases between. Written as DNA, the CDR3 is TGTGCCAGCAGCCCACATACAGGTGTCATTCGAGCGGAGCAGTACTTC. Translation gives CASSPHTGVIRAEQYF.

This clonotype has ten or more counts. The chain employs TRBV7-9 and TRBJ2-3, with TRBD2 identical over 8 bases. V shed 6 bases, J shed 1 base, and the junction held 3 bases outside the gene matches. The germline V gene encodes CDR1 SEHNR and CDR2 FQNEAQ (reference sequence). This CDR3 region has 14 residues. In DNA form, the CDR3 reads TGTGCCAGCAGTAAAGCGGGGGGCACAGATACGCAGTATTTT. Translation gives CASSKAGGTDTQYF.

The chain has TRBV5-1 and TRBJ1-6; D is ambiguous. Trimming stripped 9 bases from V and 7 bases from J, with 14 bases between. There are 13 residues in the CDR3. Germline V gene lookup returns CDR1 SGHRS and CDR2 YFSETQ. Here the CDR3 reads CATQKEVNSPLHF. CDR3 nucleotide sequence: TGCGCCACCCAAAAGGAGGTGAATTCACCCCTCCACTTT.

This clonotype was seen many times. The chain uses TRBV27 and TRBJ2-1, with D unclear. CDR3 length: 17 amino acids. Germline V CDR1 and CDR2: MNHEY, SMNVEV (reference sequence). The V end was cut by 5 bases, the J end by 7 bases, with 24 bases between. The CDR3 bases are TGTGCCAGCAGTGAAGAACCACGGGCTAGAGATGGGAATGAGCAGTTCTTC. Amino acids: CASSEEPRARDGNEQFF.

V and J are TRBV20-1 and TRBJ1-1, with 7 bases identical to TRBD1. The CDR3 length is 12 residues. Trimming cost V 8 bases and J 5 bases; bases outside gene matches: 8. Germline V gives CDR1 DFQATT, CDR2 SNEGSKA (reference sequence). The CDR3 sequence is CSRKGALTEAFF. The DNA for the CDR3 is TGCAGTAGGAAGGGGGCATTGACTGAAGCTTTCTTT.

The rearrangement joins TRBV11-2 to TRBJ1-2; D not resolved. CDR3 length: 17 residues. Looked up from germline, CDR1 is SGHAT and CDR2 is FQNNGV. V shed 4 bases and J shed 0 bases, with 18 bases lying between them. CDR3 nucleotide sequence: TGTGCCAGCAGCTCAAATCGGGCCCACCCCACTAACTATGGCTACACCTTC. As protein: CASSSNRAHPTNYGYTF.

The table lists this clonotype with many counts. The rearrangement links TRBV7-9 to TRBJ1-2; perhaps TRBD1 as D (5 bases). Germline V gene data show CDR1 as SEHNR and CDR2 as FQNEAQ (reference sequence). The CDR3 loop spans 13 amino acids. Deletions cut 5 bases from V and 4 bases from J, with 11 bases between. CDR3 coding DNA: TGTGCCAGCAGCCCTCGACAGATCTATGGCTACACCTTC. The encoded protein is CASSPRQIYGYTF.

The chain combines TRBV7-9 with TRBJ2-3; no reliable D call. With 5 bases removed from V and 6 bases from J, the gap between germline ends came to 9 bases. CDR1 is SEHNR and CDR2 is FQNEAQ in the germline V gene (reference sequence). The CDR3 loop spans 12 amino acids. In DNA, the CDR3 is TGTGCCAGCAGCCCGGACGGCGATACGCAGTATTTT. It codes for CASSPDGDTQYF. Together with reference TRBV7-9 and TRBJ2-3, the CDR3 gives the full variable domain: DTGVSQNPRHKITKRGQNVTFRCDPISEHNRLYWYRQTLGQGPEFLTYFQNEAQLEKSRLLSDRFSAERPKGSFSTLEIQRTEQGDSAMYLCASSPDGDTQYFGPGTRLTVL.

This clonotype was recorded many times. This chain connects TRBV28 to TRBJ1-6; D perhaps matches TRBD1 (6 bases). The V gene lost 1 base and the J gene lost 17 bases, with 15 bases spanning the gap. The CDR3 spans 13 residues. From germline, CDR1 is MDHEN and CDR2 SYDVKM. The CDR3 sequence is CASSLSRDRLIHF. CDR3 nucleotide sequence: TGTGCCAGCAGTTTATCGCGCGACAGGTTGATCCACTTT.

The chain joins TRBV7-2 to TRBJ2-1; possibly TRBD2 for D (5 bases). The CDR3 extends over 16 amino acids. Trimming removed 5 bases at V and 1 base at J, with 15 bases between. Germline CDR1 SGHTA, CDR2 FQGNSA. Here the CDR3 DNA reads TGTGCCAGCAGCCCAGAGGGCAGTTCTTCCTACAATGAGCAGTTCTTC. It yields the protein CASSPEGSSSYNEQFF.

V gene TRBV29-1 combines with J gene TRBJ1-3; D is undetermined. The V end was cut by 1 base, the J end by 1 base, with 8 bases between. Per the germline V gene, CDR1 is SQVTM and CDR2 is ANQGSEA. This CDR3 is 14 amino acids long. The CDR3 loop reads CSVEAQESGNTIYF. CDR3 DNA: TGCAGCGTTGAAGCTCAGGAGTCTGGAAACACCATATATTTT. Together with reference TRBV29-1 and TRBJ1-3, the CDR3 gives the full variable domain: SAVISQKPSRDICQRGTSLTIQCQVDSQVTMMFWYRQQPGQSLTLIATANQGSEATYESGFVIDKFPISRPNLTFSTLTVSNMSPEDSSIYLCSVEAQESGNTIYFGEGSWLTVV.